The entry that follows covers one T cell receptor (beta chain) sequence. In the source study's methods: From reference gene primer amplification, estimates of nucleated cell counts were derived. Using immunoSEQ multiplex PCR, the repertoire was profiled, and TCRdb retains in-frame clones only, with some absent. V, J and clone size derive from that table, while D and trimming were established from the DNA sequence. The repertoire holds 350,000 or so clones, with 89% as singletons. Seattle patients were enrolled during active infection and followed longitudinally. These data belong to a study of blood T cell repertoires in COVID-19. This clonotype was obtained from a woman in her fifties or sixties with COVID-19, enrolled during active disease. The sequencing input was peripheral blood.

In DNA form, the CDR3 reads TGCGCCAGCAGCGCTAAGGCAGGGGGTCCGGACGAGCAGTACTTC. It yields the protein CASSAKAGGPDEQYF. J is TRBJ2-7 and V is TRBV5-1; the match to TRBD1 covers 7 bases. The CDR3 is made up of 15 amino acids. V gave up 4 bases and J gave up 5 bases; unmatched junction bases: 12. The V gene's germline CDR1 is SGHRS and CDR2 YFSETQ. Drawing the rest from reference TRBV5-1 and TRBJ2-7, the complete variable domain is KAGVTQTPRYLIKTRGQQVTLSCSPISGHRSVSWYQQTPGQGLQFLFEYFSETQRNKGNFPGRFSGRQFSNSRSEMNVSTLELGDSALYLCASSAKAGGPDEQYFGPGTRLTVT.